One sample yielded the 24 T cell receptor beta chains listed below, sequenced in a study of early T cells in non-severe SARS-CoV-2 infection. TCRdb processed the 5' RACE reads anew with MiXCR; each CDR3 protein has one entry. This sample has approximately 67,000 distinct CDR3 sequences, with over 8% found just once. The sample comprised whole blood. The receptor source for this set is an adult who was a healthcare worker with PCR-confirmed SARS-CoV-2 infection or an uninfected control (not recorded which).

The table lists this clonotype with many counts. This sequence joins TRBV19 and TRBJ2-2; no reliable D call. Germline CDR1 LNHDA, CDR2 SQIVND (reference sequence). The V and J ends lost 7 bases and 0 bases respectively, with 12 bases between them. This CDR3 has 15 amino acids. DNA of the CDR3: TGTGCCAGTAAAGTCCTCGAGCCGAACACCGGGGAGCTGTTTTTT. This codes for CASKVLEPNTGELFF.

The sample holds a few counts of this clonotype. The chain combines TRBV10-3 with TRBJ2-5; D is perhaps TRBD1 (5 bases). The V and J ends lost 2 bases and 2 bases respectively, with 6 bases between them. The germline gives CDR1 ENHRY, CDR2 SYGVKD. The CDR3 runs 13 residues. The CDR3 loop is CAISERQQETQYF. CDR3 nucleotide sequence: TGTGCCATCAGTGAGCGACAGCAAGAGACCCAGTACTTC.

The V and J genes are TRBV30 and TRBJ2-3; no firm D call. Trimming took off 3 bases at V and 4 bases at J, with 5 bases between the two ends. Per germline, CDR1 GTSNPN and CDR2 SVGIG (reference sequence). There are 11 residues in the CDR3. The chain's CDR3 is CAWSPSDTQYF. CDR3 DNA sequence: TGTGCCTGGAGCCCATCAGATACGCAGTATTTT.

This chain connects TRBV5-1 to TRBJ2-7; 11 positions agree with TRBD2. J gave up 0 bases and V 2 bases, and 4 bases lay outside the gene matches. The CDR3 spans 16 residues. Looked up from germline, CDR1 is SGHRS and CDR2 is YFSETQ. In nucleotides, the CDR3 is TGCGCCAGCAGCTTAACTAGCGGGGGAATCTCCTACGAGCAGTACTTC. Its protein is CASSLTSGGISYEQYF.

The rearrangement links TRBV9 to TRBJ2-7; possibly TRBD1 for D (6 bases). Germline values: CDR1 SGDLS, CDR2 YYNGEE. The V end was cut by 4 bases, the J end by 4 bases, with 15 bases between. The CDR3 sequence is 14 residues long. CDR3 sequence reads: CASSSGTRLYEQYF. The CDR3 region has the DNA TGTGCCAGCAGCTCCGGGACAAGATTGTACGAGCAGTACTTC.

The gene calls are TRBV5-6 and TRBJ2-5, with D unresolved. The V gene's germline CDR1 is SGHDT and CDR2 YYEEEE. The length of the CDR3 is 14 residues. V was trimmed by 7 bases and J by 4 bases, leaving 17 bases between them. The chain's CDR3 is CASRLLATGETQYF. Written as DNA, the CDR3 is TGTGCCAGCCGCCTCCTTGCCACGGGAGAGACCCAGTACTTC.

The V gene is TRBV7-9, the J gene TRBJ2-1; TRBD2 aligns across 7 bases. Germline CDR1 SEHNR, CDR2 FQNEAQ (reference sequence). Unmatched junction bases numbered 5, after V lost 8 bases and J lost 1 base. The CDR3 extends over 14 amino acids. The CDR3 protein is CASAAGASYNEQFF. The CDR3 DNA is TGTGCCAGCGCTGCGGGAGCATCCTACAATGAGCAGTTCTTC.

This clonotype was counted between two and nine times. This chain joins TRBV3-1 and TRBJ2-4, with 7 bases aligning to TRBD2. The CDR3 has 15 amino acids. CDR1 is LGHDT and CDR2 is YNNKEL in the germline V gene (reference sequence). The J segment lost 7 bases and the V segment lost 4 bases, leaving 10 bases of the junction unmatched. CDR3 amino acids: CASSPRAGWGNIQYF. The CDR3 region has the DNA TGTGCCAGCAGCCCCAGAGCGGGATGGGGCAACATTCAGTACTTC.

This clonotype was observed many times. V is TRBV7-6 and J is TRBJ2-7; 12 positions match TRBD1. Trimming at V came to 5 bases and at J to 8 bases, leaving 4 bases not matched to a gene. Per the germline V gene, CDR1 is SGHVS and CDR2 is FNYEAQ. This CDR3 is 13 amino acids long. CDR3 bases: TGTGCCAGCAGCACGGGACAGGGGGCAAAGCAGTACTTC. This sequence encodes CASSTGQGAKQYF.

In this sample, this clonotype turned up a few times. The V call is TRBV4-2, the J call TRBJ2-5, with TRBD1 matching over 7 bases. Losses at the gene ends were 0 bases for V and 1 base for J; bases not matched to a gene: 5. Germline values: CDR1 LGHNA, CDR2 YNFKEQ. The CDR3 has 16 amino acids. This CDR3 reads CASSQDGDSLQETQYF. The CDR3 DNA is TGTGCCAGCAGCCAAGATGGGGACAGTCTCCAAGAGACCCAGTACTTC.

This clonotype has a count of ten or more. The chain recombines TRBV19 with TRBJ2-6; D uncertain. Germline CDR1 LNHDA, CDR2 SQIVND (reference sequence). V gave up 4 bases and J gave up 0 bases, with 16 bases separating them. The CDR3 runs 18 residues. This chain's CDR3 is CASSTPGRKSSGANVLTF. In DNA form, the CDR3 reads TGTGCCAGTAGTACCCCCGGACGTAAGAGCTCTGGGGCCAACGTCCTGACTTTC.

The chain is built from TRBV5-1 and TRBJ2-6; D is possibly TRBD1 (6 bases). The germline V gene has CDR1 SGHRS and CDR2 YFSETQ. Trimming cost V 1 base and J 1 base, with 9 bases left between them. The CDR3 is made up of 16 amino acids. The CDR3 DNA sequence: TGCGCCAGCAGCTTGTCTACAGGGTCTGGGGCCAACGTCCTGACTTTC. Encoded protein: CASSLSTGSGANVLTF.

The V gene is TRBV6-6, the J gene TRBJ2-1; 11 bases map to TRBD2. V gave up 5 bases and J gave up 8 bases; unmatched junction bases: 11. Germline CDR1 and CDR2: MNHNY and SVGAGI (reference sequence). CDR3 length equals 16 residues. In DNA form, the CDR3 reads TGTGCCAGCAGTGACCCAACTAGCGGGAGTAGGGATGAGCAGTTCTTC. Its protein is CASSDPTSGSRDEQFF.

This clonotype has at least ten counts. The gene calls are TRBV6-5 and TRBJ2-3; D is undetermined. The germline V gene has CDR1 MNHEY and CDR2 SVGAGI. With 5 bases removed from V and 5 bases from J, the gap between germline ends came to 17 bases. This CDR3 contains 15 residues. The CDR3 loop is CASSLLSASGDTQYF. CDR3 nucleotides: TGTGCCAGCAGTCTGTTATCAGCCAGTGGAGATACGCAGTATTTT.

This rearrangement joins TRBV7-9 to TRBJ1-3; possible D gene TRBD1, 6 bases. Trimming pared 0 bases from V and 4 bases from J, leaving 10 bases between. The V gene's germline CDR1 is SEHNR and CDR2 FQNEAQ (reference sequence). This CDR3 contains 15 residues. CDR3 loop: CASSLAGQIGNTIYF. DNA of the CDR3: TGTGCCAGCAGCTTAGCAGGACAGATAGGAAACACCATATATTTT.

This clonotype was seen more than once but under ten times. This chain links TRBV2 with TRBJ1-6, with 10 nucleotides matching TRBD1. Germline V gene data show CDR1 as SNHLY and CDR2 as FYNNEI. V gave up 6 bases and J gave up 12 bases; unmatched junction bases: 8. This CDR3 region has 14 residues. CDR3 nucleotides: TGTGCCAGCAGCCCCGGGACAGGGGTTATACCCCTCCACTTT. Its translation is CASSPGTGVIPLHF.

There are a few counts of this clonotype. The chain employs TRBV5-1 and TRBJ2-1, with D tentatively TRBD1 or TRBD2 (5 bases each). Germline V gene lookup returns CDR1 SGHRS and CDR2 YFSETQ. Trimming pared 2 bases from V and 0 bases from J, leaving 9 bases between. CDR3 length: 15 residues. CDR3 DNA sequence: TGCGCCAGCAGCTTTCGGGACCCCTCCTACAATGAGCAGTTCTTC. Its translation: CASSFRDPSYNEQFF. The full variable domain, its missing parts supplied by reference TRBV5-1 and TRBJ2-1, is KAGVTQTPRYLIKTRGQQVTLSCSPISGHRSVSWYQQTPGQGLQFLFEYFSETQRNKGNFPGRFSGRQFSNSRSEMNVSTLELGDSALYLCASSFRDPSYNEQFFGPGTRLTVL.

This clonotype occurred many times. The rearrangement links TRBV6-1 to TRBJ2-3; TRBD1 matches 12 bases. CDR1 MNHNS and CDR2 SASEGT come from the germline V gene. V lost 6 bases, J lost 5 bases, and 6 bases stayed unmatched. The CDR3 extends over 15 amino acids. For the CDR3, the DNA is TGTGCCAGCAGCTTGGGACAGGGGGCGCGAGATACGCAGTATTTT. It translates to CASSLGQGARDTQYF.

This clonotype was seen many times. The gene calls are TRBV11-2 and TRBJ2-7; perhaps TRBD1 as D (5 bases). The length of the CDR3 is 12 residues. Germline CDR1 is SGHAT and CDR2 is FQNNGV. V lost 5 bases and J 6 bases, leaving 11 bases between the germline ends. CDR3 loop: CASSIQVGEQYF. CDR3 nucleotide sequence: TGTGCCAGCAGCATACAGGTCGGCGAGCAGTACTTC.

This clonotype was seen many times. The V call is TRBV2, the J call TRBJ2-3; 8 bases are shared with TRBD1. Germline V lookup: CDR1 SNHLY, CDR2 FYNNEI. V lost 7 bases, J lost 0 bases, and 3 bases stayed unmatched. The CDR3 is 14 residues long. CDR3 sequence (DNA): TGTGCCAGCAACGACAGGGGAAGCACAGATACGCAGTATTTT. This encodes CASNDRGSTDTQYF. The full variable domain, completed using reference TRBV2 and TRBJ2-3, is EPEVTQTPSHQVTQMGQEVILRCVPISNHLYFYWYRQILGQKVEFLVSFYNNEISEKSEIFDDQFSVERPDGSNFTLKIRSTKLEDSAMYFCASNDRGSTDTQYFGPGTRLTVL.

This clonotype has a count of ten or more. This chain links TRBV20-1 with TRBJ2-7, with D possibly being TRBD1 (6 bases). The CDR3 runs 12 residues. Germline values: CDR1 DFQATT, CDR2 SNEGSKA (reference sequence). Here the CDR3 reads CSPQGQKYEQYF. The CDR3 region has the DNA TGCAGCCCCCAGGGGCAGAAGTACGAGCAGTACTTC.

V gene TRBV1 combines with J gene TRBJ2-1; the table calls TRBD2, which could not be checked here. TRBV1 corresponds to a pseudogene. This CDR3 contains 17 residues. CDR3 region: CTSSQPPGLAASNEQFF. CDR3 in DNA: TGCACCAGCAGCCAACCTCCGGGACTAGCGGCCTCTAATGAGCAGTTCTTC.

This clonotype was observed a handful of times. The rearrangement joins TRBV6-2 or TRBV6-3 to TRBJ2-1; the D gene is possibly TRBD2 (6 bases). This CDR3 contains 13 residues. Germline loops: CDR1 MNHEY, CDR2 SVGEGT. Between the trimmed V and J ends, which lost 6 bases and 7 bases, there was a span of 13 bases. Here the CDR3 DNA reads TGTGCCAGCAGCCCCCCGGGAGCGAATGAGCAGTTCTTC. Translated: CASSPPGANEQFF.

This clonotype was seen repeatedly, ten times or more. The chain links TRBV29-1 to TRBJ1-3; D gene ambiguous. In germline, CDR1 is SQVTM, CDR2 ANQGSEA. The CDR3 loop spans 12 amino acids. Trimming took 4 bases from V and 0 from J, leaving 4 bases between them. The CDR3 coding sequence is TGCAGCGTTGGGACCTCTGGAAACACCATATATTTT. Translation gives CSVGTSGNTIYF. Filled out from reference TRBV29-1 and TRBJ1-3, the complete variable domain reads SAVISQKPSRDICQRGTSLTIQCQVDSQVTMMFWYRQQPGQSLTLIATANQGSEATYESGFVIDKFPISRPNLTFSTLTVSNMSPEDSSIYLCSVGTSGNTIYFGEGSWLTVV.